This TCR beta chain is drawn from a study of blood T cell repertoires in COVID-19. Study information: Sample material is recorded as cDNA or gDNA derived from T cells, B-cell-depleted T cells, or PBMCs.

Profiled with immunoSEQ multiplex PCR; TCRdb holds only in-frame clones, not every one. Of about 410,000 clones listed, about nine tenths are singletons. The CDR3 length is 16 residues. Germline V gene sequence: CDR1 SGHNT, CDR2 YYREEE (reference sequence). The V gene lost 4 bases and the J gene lost 3 bases, with 20 bases spanning the gap. This clone was counted a few times. This sequence joins TRBV5-4 and TRBJ2-7; D gene unclear. The specimen sequenced was peripheral blood. This receptor was identified in a woman under 40 with active or convalescent COVID-19. The CDR3 DNA sequence: TGTGCCAGCAGCAGAAGATCCGGTTCGATGTTCTACGAGCAGTACTTC. The encoded protein is CASSRRSGSMFYEQYF.